The 18 T cell receptor beta chains in this list originate from one sample, sequenced in a study of sequential checkpoint blockade in melanoma. Treatment noted: randomized to nivolumab then ipilimumab (arm A) or the reverse (arm B). The method was immunoSEQ multiplex PCR; TCRdb's version includes in-frame clones alone and lacks a portion of them. This repertoire shows approximately 2,700 clones, under 20% found once; its top ten account for 21%. The sequences come from tumor tissue (inferred from file names), collected from a patient given nivolumab and ipilimumab in sequence. The receptors derive from a human donor with melanoma.

A few counts support this clone. This chain joins TRBV6-8 and TRBJ1-2; the match to TRBD1 covers 8 bases. V dropped 6 bases and J dropped 7; count of bases not matched to a gene: 7. This CDR3 has 13 residues. Germline-derived CDR1 and CDR2 are MNHGY and SAAAGT. CDR3 sequence (DNA): TGTGCCAGCAGATCCCGGACAGGGTTTGGCTACACCTTC. It codes for CASRSRTGFGYTF.

This clone has a count of ten or more. V gene TRBV11-3 combines with J gene TRBJ2-7; the D call may be TRBD1 or TRBD2 (5 bases each). V lost 5 bases and J 0 bases, leaving 11 bases between the germline ends. This CDR3 spans 14 amino acids. Germline CDR1 is SGHNT and CDR2 is YENEEA. CDR3 amino acids: CASSRGADSYEQYF. CDR3 in DNA: TGTGCCAGCAGCCGGGGCGCCGACTCCTACGAGCAGTACTTC.

This clone was found a few times. The chain is built from TRBV11-3 and TRBJ2-1, with TRBD1 matching over 7 bases. This CDR3 contains 18 residues. V shed 5 bases, J shed 4 bases, and the junction held 17 bases outside the gene matches. The V gene's germline CDR1 is SGHNT and CDR2 YENEEA. The CDR3 is CASSRTINTGTAYNEQFF. The CDR3 DNA sequence: TGTGCCAGCAGCCGAACAATCAATACCGGGACAGCTTACAATGAGCAGTTCTTC. The whole variable domain, filled in from reference TRBV11-3 and TRBJ2-1, reads EAGVVQSPRYKIIEKKQPVAFWCNPISGHNTLYWYLQNLGQGPELLIRYENEEAVDDSQLPKDRFSAERLKGVDSTLKIQPAELGDSAVYLCASSRTINTGTAYNEQFFGPGTRLTVL.

V and J are TRBV4-1 and TRBJ2-3; D is uncertain. The CDR3 has 13 amino acids. The germline V gene encodes CDR1 MGHRA and CDR2 YSYEKL. Trimming stripped 1 base from V and 2 bases from J, with 4 bases between. CDR3 DNA: TGCGCCAGCAGCCAAGGACACACAGATACGCAGTATTTT. It encodes CASSQGHTDTQYF.

This clone is judged medium-sized. This rearrangement joins TRBV11-3 to TRBJ1-2; perhaps TRBD1 as D (5 bases). CDR1 SGHNT and CDR2 YENEEA come from the germline V gene. This CDR3 comprises 14 residues. Trimming removed 3 bases from V and 14 bases from J, with 22 bases in between. The DNA of the CDR3 is TGTGCCAGCAGCTTGGAGCAGGGCCAGCCACCGGATACCTTC. Protein: CASSLEQGQPPDTF.

This clone was counted many times. V usage is TRBV11-3 and J usage is TRBJ1-4; D gene ambiguous. CDR3 length equals 15 residues. V was shortened by 2 bases and J by 5 bases, with 12 bases between the two germline ends. CDR1 is SGHNT, CDR2 YENEEA, per germline. The CDR3 protein is CASSLLDGPNEKLFF. For the CDR3, the DNA is TGTGCCAGCAGCTTACTGGACGGACCGAATGAAAAACTGTTTTTT.

V usage is TRBV14 and J usage is TRBJ2-1; 8 bases line up with TRBD1. J was trimmed by 4 bases and V by 4 bases; bases with no gene match: 6. The CDR3 is 15 residues long. Germline V gene sequence: CDR1 SGHDN, CDR2 FVKESK. The CDR3: CASSLPRDRYNEQFF. As DNA, the CDR3 is TGTGCCAGCAGCCTTCCCCGGGACAGGTACAATGAGCAGTTCTTC.

This clone was seen a handful of times. The chain is built from TRBV6-8 and TRBJ2-7; 9 bases fit TRBD2. Germline CDR1 MNHGY, CDR2 SAAAGT. Trimming cost V 6 bases and J 7 bases; bases outside gene matches: 16. This CDR3 is built from 16 residues. In DNA, the CDR3 is TGTGCCAGCAGCTCCCTCACGGCGGGGGGGTCTTGGGAGCAGTACTTC. Amino acid sequence: CASSSLTAGGSWEQYF.

This clone was seen a handful of times. This chain connects TRBV9 to TRBJ1-3; the match to TRBD1 covers 7 bases. Trimming removed 1 base from V and 2 bases from J; junction bases left unmatched: 9. The CDR3 spans 17 residues. Per germline, CDR1 SGDLS and CDR2 YYNGEE. CDR3 bases: TGTGCCAGCAGCGTAACGACAGGGAGATCCACTGGAAACACCATATATTTT. Amino acid sequence: CASSVTTGRSTGNTIYF.

This clone came up a few times. The chain couples TRBV11-3 to TRBJ2-1; D may match TRBD1 or TRBD2 (5 bases each). V was trimmed by 5 bases and J by 2 bases, leaving 10 bases between them. The length of the CDR3 is 14 residues. From germline, CDR1 is SGHNT and CDR2 YENEEA. CDR3 in DNA: TGTGCCAGCAGCAAGGGACGGGCCTACAATGAGCAGTTCTTC. Protein sequence: CASSKGRAYNEQFF.

CDR3 loop: CASSQSMTGDQPQHF. For the CDR3, the DNA is TGCGCCAGCAGTCAATCGATGACAGGAGATCAGCCCCAGCATTTT. The gene calls are TRBV23-1 and TRBJ1-5; D may be TRBD1 (6 bases). TRBV23-1 is classed as an ORF, of uncertain function. The CDR3 length is 15 residues. Between the trimmed V and J ends, which lost 0 bases and 5 bases, there was a span of 11 bases.

By sample share, this clone is medium-sized (0.01 to 0.1%). This chain joins TRBV6-8 and TRBJ1-4, with TRBD1 as a possible D gene (5 bases). Germline-derived CDR1 and CDR2 are MNHGY and SAAAGT. The CDR3 contains 16 residues. Deletions cut 3 bases from V and 2 bases from J, with 13 bases between. CDR3 in amino acids: CASSYGGFGTNEKLFF. The CDR3 region has the DNA TGTGCCAGCAGTTATGGGGGTTTCGGGACTAATGAAAAACTGTTTTTT.

There are a few counts of this clone. The V gene is TRBV12-5, the J gene TRBJ2-2; no clear D gene. From germline, CDR1 is LGHNT and CDR2 FRNRAP. This CDR3 spans 13 amino acids. CDR3 loop: CASNYRPDGELFF. The CDR3 DNA sequence: TGTGCCAGCAACTATAGGCCGGACGGGGAGCTGTTTTTT.

This clone showed up just a few times. This chain links TRBV11-3 with TRBJ1-3; D call uncertain. The V gene lost 3 bases and the J gene lost 4 bases, with 16 bases spanning the gap. CDR1 is SGHNT, CDR2 YENEEA, per germline. CDR3 length equals 16 residues. The CDR3 DNA is TGTGCCAGCAGCTTGGCGATTCTGGTCGCCGGAAACACCATATATTTT. It encodes CASSLAILVAGNTIYF.

The chain uses TRBV9 and TRBJ2-1; no clear D. The CDR3 has 13 amino acids. Germline values: CDR1 SGDLS, CDR2 YYNGEE. Trimming cost V 4 bases and J 5 bases, with 10 bases left between them. The CDR3 here is CASSLFDHNEQFF. CDR3 nucleotide sequence: TGTGCCAGCAGCTTATTCGACCACAATGAGCAGTTCTTC.

The chain combines TRBV25-1 with TRBJ1-6; maybe TRBD1 (6 bases). V dropped 7 bases and J dropped 4 bases, with 14 bases sitting between them. The CDR3 has 15 residues. CDR1 and CDR2 from the germline V gene are MGHDK and SYGVNS. CDR3 sequence: CASTRGRNYNSPLHF. CDR3 DNA: TGTGCCAGCACTCGGGGGCGAAATTATAATTCACCCCTCCACTTT.

This rearrangement joins TRBV14 to TRBJ1-1; D not resolved. Germline V CDR1 and CDR2: SGHDN, FVKESK. The CDR3 spans 13 residues. Deletions cut 7 bases from V and 3 bases from J, with 12 bases between. CDR3: CASTKTLYTEAFF. CDR3 nucleotides: TGTGCCAGCACTAAGACCCTCTACACTGAAGCTTTCTTT. Based on the CDR3 plus reference TRBV14 and TRBJ1-1, the full variable domain is EAGVTQFPSHSVIEKGQTVTLRCDPISGHDNLYWYRRVMGKEIKFLLHFVKESKQDESGMPNNRFLAERTGGTYSTLKVQPAELEDSGVYFCASTKTLYTEAFFGQGTRLTVV.

This chain links TRBV10-3 with TRBJ1-2, with no clear D. The CDR3 extends over 12 amino acids. The V end was cut by 0 bases, the J end by 6 bases, with 5 bases between. Germline V gene data show CDR1 as ENHRY and CDR2 as SYGVKD. This CDR3 reads CAISESGDGYTF. The CDR3 nucleotides read TGTGCCATCAGTGAGTCTGGGGATGGCTACACCTTC.